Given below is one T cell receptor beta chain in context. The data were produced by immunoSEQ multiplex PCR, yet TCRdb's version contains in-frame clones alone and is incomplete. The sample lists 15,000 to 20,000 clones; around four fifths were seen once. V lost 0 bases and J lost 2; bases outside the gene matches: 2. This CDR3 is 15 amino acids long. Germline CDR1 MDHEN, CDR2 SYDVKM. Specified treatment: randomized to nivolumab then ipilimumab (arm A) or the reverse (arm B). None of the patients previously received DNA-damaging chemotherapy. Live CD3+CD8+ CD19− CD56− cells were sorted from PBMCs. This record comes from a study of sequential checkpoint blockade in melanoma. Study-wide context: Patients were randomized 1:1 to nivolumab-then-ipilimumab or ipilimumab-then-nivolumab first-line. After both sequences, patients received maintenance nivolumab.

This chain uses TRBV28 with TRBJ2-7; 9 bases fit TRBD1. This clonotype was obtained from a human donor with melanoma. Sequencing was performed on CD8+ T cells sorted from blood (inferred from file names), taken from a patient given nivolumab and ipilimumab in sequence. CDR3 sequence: CASSLWGQGTYEQYF. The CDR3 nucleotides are TGTGCCAGCAGTTTATGGGGACAGGGTACCTACGAGCAGTACTTC.